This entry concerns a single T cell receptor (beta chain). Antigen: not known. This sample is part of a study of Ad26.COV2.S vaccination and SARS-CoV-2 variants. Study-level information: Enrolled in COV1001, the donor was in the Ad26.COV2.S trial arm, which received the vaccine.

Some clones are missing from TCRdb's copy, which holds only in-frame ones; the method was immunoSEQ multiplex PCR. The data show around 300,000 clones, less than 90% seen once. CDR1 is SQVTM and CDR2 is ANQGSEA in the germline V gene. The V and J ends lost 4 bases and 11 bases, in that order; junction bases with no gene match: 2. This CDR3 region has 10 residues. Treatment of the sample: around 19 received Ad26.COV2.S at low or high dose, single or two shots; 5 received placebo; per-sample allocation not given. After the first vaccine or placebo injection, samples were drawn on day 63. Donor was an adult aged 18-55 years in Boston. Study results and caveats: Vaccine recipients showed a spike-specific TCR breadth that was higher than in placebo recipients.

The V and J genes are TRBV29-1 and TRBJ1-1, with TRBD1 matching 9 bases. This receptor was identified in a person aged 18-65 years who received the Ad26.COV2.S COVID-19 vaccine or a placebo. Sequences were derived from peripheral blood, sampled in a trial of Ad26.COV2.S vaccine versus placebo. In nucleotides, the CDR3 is TGCAGCGTTGGTGGACAGGGGGCTTTCTTT. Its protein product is CSVGGQGAFF.